These 20 T cell receptor beta chains originate from one sample sequenced in a study of T cell changes during pregnancy in multiple sclerosis. Clones were sequenced by immunoSEQ multiplex PCR, and TCRdb holds only the in-frame ones, with some missing. The sample shows around 69,000 clones, less than 95% of them seen only once. The sequencing used peripheral blood, collected in the second trimester of pregnancy. These receptors all come from a female donor in good health, enrolled as a control in a pregnancy study.

This chain links TRBV5-1 with TRBJ2-5; 7 nucleotides match TRBD1. Looked up from germline, CDR1 is SGHRS and CDR2 is YFSETQ. The V gene end was trimmed by 0 bases and the J gene end by 10 bases; junction bases not matched to a gene: 15. The CDR3 length is 16 residues. CDR3 DNA sequence: TGCGCCAGCAGCTTGGGACAGGGCTCGGAATTGGGGAGCCAGTACTTC. Encoded protein: CASSLGQGSELGSQYF.

The chain combines TRBV19 with TRBJ2-1, with 8 bases lining up with TRBD2. The CDR3 is made up of 15 amino acids. Germline loops: CDR1 LNHDA, CDR2 SQIVND (reference sequence). V lost 2 bases, J lost 8 bases, and 8 bases stayed unmatched. CDR3 bases: TGTGCCAGTAGTATACCGGGACTAGGATGGGATGAGCAGTTCTTC. Amino acids: CASSIPGLGWDEQFF.

The chain has TRBV11-1 and TRBJ2-3; the match to TRBD2 covers 10 bases. This CDR3 is 16 amino acids long. V was clipped by 6 bases and J by 1 base; unmatched bases: 7. Germline V gene lookup returns CDR1 SGHAT and CDR2 FQDESV (reference sequence). Written as DNA, the CDR3 is TGTGCCAGCAGTCCAATAGCGGGAGGCGGCACAGATACGCAGTATTTT. Translation: CASSPIAGGGTDTQYF. Full variable domain (outside the CDR3, taken from reference TRBV11-1 and TRBJ2-3): EAEVAQSPRYKITEKSQAVAFWCDPISGHATLYWYRQILGQGPELLVQFQDESVVDDSQLPKDRFSAERLKGVDSTLKIQPAELGDSAMYLCASSPIAGGGTDTQYFGPGTRLTVL.

This clone was seen a handful of times. The chain carries TRBV7-9 and TRBJ1-1; the D gene is possibly TRBD1 (6 bases). Deletions cut 10 bases from V and 4 bases from J, with 13 bases between. Looked up from germline, CDR1 is SEHNR and CDR2 is FQNEAQ (reference sequence). This CDR3 region has 12 residues. The CDR3 DNA reads as TGTGCCACTACAGGGCGTTCCACTGAAGCTTTCTTT. Its protein product is CATTGRSTEAFF.

The chain links TRBV9 to TRBJ2-1; 7 positions agree with TRBD1. Trimming at V came to 0 bases and at J to 8 bases, leaving 20 bases not matched to a gene. This CDR3 contains 19 residues. Germline loops: CDR1 SGDLS, CDR2 YYNGEE. CDR3 nucleotides: TGTGCCAGCAGCGTAGAGAAGGAAAGGGGGCTAGTTAAGGGGCATGAGCAGTTCTTC. Protein product: CASSVEKERGLVKGHEQFF.

The chain recombines TRBV11-2 with TRBJ2-7, with a weak D call TRBD2 (6 bases). The CDR3 totals 14 residues. Germline loops: CDR1 SGHAT, CDR2 FQNNGV. V was clipped by 1 base and J by 4 bases, with 11 bases between them. CDR3 region: CASSLGGTSYEQYF. Written as DNA, the CDR3 is TGTGCCAGCAGCTTAGGAGGGACTTCTTACGAGCAGTACTTC.

The chain couples TRBV25-1 to TRBJ2-1; 7 nucleotides agree with TRBD1. Germline CDR1 and CDR2: MGHDK and SYGVNS. The length of the CDR3 is 16 residues. V gave up 4 bases and J gave up 4 bases; unmatched junction bases: 10. The CDR3 protein is CASSAPGTALYNEQFF. For the CDR3, the DNA is TGTGCCAGCAGTGCCCCCGGGACAGCTTTATACAATGAGCAGTTCTTC.

The chain links TRBV5-1 to TRBJ1-1; D might be TRBD1 (5 bases). V lost 0 bases to trimming and J lost 3 bases, with 12 bases between them. CDR3 length equals 15 residues. Germline V gene sequence: CDR1 SGHRS, CDR2 YFSETQ. CDR3 sequence (DNA): TGCGCCAGCAGCTTGGGCTTCCAGGGTTACACTGAAGCTTTCTTT. Its protein is CASSLGFQGYTEAFF.

The J gene is TRBJ2-7, the V gene TRBV2; 10 nucleotides agree with TRBD1. V trimming: 7 bases; J trimming: 3 bases; junction bases outside the gene matches: 3. The CDR3 is 13 residues long. Per the germline V gene, CDR1 is SNHLY and CDR2 is FYNNEI. The CDR3 DNA reads TGTGCCAGCAAGGGACAGGGGAACTACGAGCAGTACTTC. As protein: CASKGQGNYEQYF.

The V gene is TRBV6-6, the J gene TRBJ2-7, with 7 bases aligning to TRBD2. This CDR3 spans 14 amino acids. The trim removed 7 bases at V and 4 bases at J, leaving 10 bases unmatched. CDR1 and CDR2 (germline): MNHNY, SVGAGI (reference sequence). CDR3 nucleotides: TGTGCCAGCACTCGGCGGGAGAATAGATACGAGCAGTACTTC. It specifies CASTRRENRYEQYF.

The DNA for the CDR3 is TGTGCCAGCAGCACCCGGACAGGGTTGAACACTGAAGCTTTCTTT. Translation: CASSTRTGLNTEAFF. The rearrangement uses TRBV11-2 and TRBJ1-1, with 8 bases that match TRBD1. This CDR3 is built from 15 residues. J lost 0 bases, V lost 5 bases, and 5 bases had no gene match. CDR1 is SGHAT, CDR2 FQNNGV, per germline.

This clone was observed a single time. The V gene is TRBV4-2, the J gene TRBJ1-1; D remains unclear. Germline V lookup: CDR1 LGHNA, CDR2 YNFKEQ. The CDR3 covers 14 residues. Trimming cost V 3 bases and J 0 bases, with 8 bases left between them. CDR3 amino acids: CASSHGLLNTEAFF. For the CDR3, the DNA is TGTGCCAGCAGCCATGGACTGCTGAACACTGAAGCTTTCTTT.

In this sample, this clone turned up once. This chain connects TRBV5-1 to TRBJ2-1; 9 bases fit TRBD2. With V trimmed by 4 bases and J by 7 bases, 3 bases remained unmatched. The germline CDR1 and CDR2 sequences are SGHRS and YFSETQ. The CDR3 has 13 amino acids. The CDR3 protein is CASSQGLANEQFF. Here the CDR3 DNA reads TGCGCCAGCAGCCAGGGACTAGCAAATGAGCAGTTCTTC.

The chain is built from TRBV19 and TRBJ1-2; the match to TRBD1 covers 7 bases. Unmatched junction bases numbered 8, after V lost 5 bases and J lost 2 bases. CDR1 and CDR2 (germline): LNHDA, SQIVND (reference sequence). The CDR3 is 15 amino acids. The CDR3 DNA reads TGTGCCAGTAGTGGGTATGGGACAGAAAACTATGGCTACACCTTC. This translates into CASSGYGTENYGYTF.

About this clone itself: The junction differs from germline at one of its ends, possibly a read error. J is TRBJ1-1 and V is TRBV9, with D possibly being TRBD1 (5 bases). The CDR3 consists of 14 residues. Germline-derived CDR1 and CDR2 are SGDLS and YYNGEE. The CDR3 bases are TGTGCCAGCACCGTAGGGGTGGGGAGCACTGAAGCTTTCTTT. The encoded protein is CASTVGVGSTEAFF.

On this clone itself: One end of the junction does not line up with germline, which may come from a read error. V is TRBV7-7 and J is TRBJ2-5; 8 bases agree with TRBD2. Germline CDR1 SSHAT, CDR2 FNYEAQ (reference sequence). The CDR3 spans 13 residues. CDR3 protein: CASSFSGEETQYF. The DNA for the CDR3 is TGTGCTAGCAGCTTTAGCGGGGAAGAGACCCAGTACTTC.

This clone was counted a single time. The CDR3 protein is CATSSAGGLGTEAFF. CDR3 bases: TGTGCCACCAGCAGTGCAGGAGGGCTGGGCACTGAAGCTTTCTTT. The chain links TRBV15 to TRBJ1-1; D gene ambiguous. Germline V CDR1 and CDR2: LNHNV, YYDKDF (reference sequence). The V gene lost 3 bases and the J gene lost 4 bases, with 15 bases spanning the gap. The CDR3 totals 15 residues.

The rearrangement uses TRBV29-1 and TRBJ2-1; tentative D call: TRBD1 (6 bases). V was trimmed by 5 bases and J by 9 bases, leaving 20 bases between them. Germline V gene sequence: CDR1 SQVTM, CDR2 ANQGSEA. This CDR3 spans 14 amino acids. The CDR3 loop reads CSVTKPGQTIEQFF. DNA for the CDR3: TGCAGCGTTACAAAACCGGGACAAACGATTGAGCAGTTCTTC.

This chain links TRBV5-8 with TRBJ2-3; 9 nucleotides align to TRBD2. Unmatched junction bases numbered 6, after V lost 4 bases and J lost 3 bases. The CDR3 has 15 residues. Germline V gene sequence: CDR1 SGHTS, CDR2 YDEGEE. In nucleotides, the CDR3 is TGTGCCAGCAGCCTATCTAGCGGGGAGACAGATACGCAGTATTTT. It specifies CASSLSSGETDTQYF.

V is TRBV6-1 and J is TRBJ2-7, with 7 bases identical to TRBD1. CDR3 length: 16 residues. The germline CDR1 and CDR2 sequences are MNHNS and SASEGT. V gave up 5 bases and J gave up 0 bases; unmatched junction bases: 10. The CDR3 coding sequence is TGTGCCAGCAGTCAAGGGGGACAGTTCAGCTCCTACGAGCAGTACTTC. This codes for CASSQGGQFSSYEQYF.